The 31 T cell receptor beta chains in this list originate from one sample, sequenced in a study of blood T cell repertoires in COVID-19. Some clones are missing from TCRdb's copy, which holds only in-frame ones; the method was immunoSEQ multiplex PCR. The sample contains fewer than 250,000 clones, roughly 84% of which appear only once. The sample comprised peripheral blood. Receptors originate from a woman between 50 and 59 years old with acute or convalescent COVID-19.

This sequence joins TRBV23-1 and TRBJ1-5, with TRBD1 as a possible D gene (6 bases). Being an ORF, TRBV23-1 has a function that is uncertain. Trimming took off 0 bases at V and 5 bases at J, with 17 bases between the two ends. This CDR3 spans 17 amino acids. The CDR3 DNA reads TGCGCCAGCAGTCAATCGGTCTTACAGGGCAGGGATCAGCCCCAGCATTTT. This sequence encodes CASSQSVLQGRDQPQHF.

There are a few counts of this clone. The chain joins TRBV12-3 or TRBV12-4 to TRBJ1-5, with D maybe TRBD1 (6 bases). The CDR3 is made up of 12 amino acids. V dropped 6 bases and J dropped 4 bases, with 7 bases sitting between them. The CDR3 protein is CASRQGNQPQHF. The CDR3 region has the DNA TGTGCCAGCAGACAGGGTAATCAGCCCCAGCATTTT.

In this sample, this clone is medium-sized. V usage is TRBV19 and J usage is TRBJ1-5, with D hard to call. Germline CDR1 is LNHDA and CDR2 is SQIVND (reference sequence). Deletions cut 5 bases from V and 0 bases from J, with 8 bases between. The CDR3 sequence is 14 residues long. CDR3 sequence (DNA): TGTGCCAGTAGTGGGCAATATAGCAATCAGCCCCAGCATTTT. Translated: CASSGQYSNQPQHF.

With regard to this clone: The same CDR3 also results from other DNA sequences found in this sample. The chain carries TRBV4-2 and TRBJ1-5, with D possibly matching TRBD1 (5 bases). The V and J ends lost 3 bases and 3 bases respectively, with 9 bases between them. The CDR3 contains 14 residues. Looked up from germline, CDR1 is LGHNA and CDR2 is YNFKEQ. The CDR3 DNA follows: TGTGCCAGCAGCCAGGGGGGATCCAATCAGCCCCAGCATTTT. The encoded protein is CASSQGGSNQPQHF.

The rearrangement links TRBV5-1 to TRBJ2-2; possible D gene TRBD2, 6 bases. The CDR3 is made up of 14 amino acids. Looked up from germline, CDR1 is SGHRS and CDR2 is YFSETQ. Trimming took 4 bases from V and 6 from J, leaving 13 bases between them. CDR3 nucleotide sequence: TGCGCCAGCAGCGGGGGGACCCAAGCCGGGGAGCTGTTTTTT. Translating it yields CASSGGTQAGELFF. The full variable domain, its missing parts supplied by reference TRBV5-1 and TRBJ2-2, is KAGVTQTPRYLIKTRGQQVTLSCSPISGHRSVSWYQQTPGQGLQFLFEYFSETQRNKGNFPGRFSGRQFSNSRSEMNVSTLELGDSALYLCASSGGTQAGELFFGEGSRLTVL.

The V and J genes are TRBV28 and TRBJ2-7; 11 positions match TRBD1. The CDR3 is made up of 15 amino acids. J lost 0 bases, V lost 5 bases, and 3 bases had no gene match. Germline CDR1 is MDHEN and CDR2 is SYDVKM. In DNA, the CDR3 is TGTGCCAGCAGTCCCGGACAGGGGGCCTCCTACGAGCAGTACTTC. Residues: CASSPGQGASYEQYF.

This clone has only one observation. This sequence joins TRBV28 and TRBJ1-2, with D possibly TRBD1 on 5 matching bases. This CDR3 has 14 amino acids. V was trimmed by 1 base and J by 4 bases, leaving 10 bases between them. In germline, CDR1 is MDHEN, CDR2 SYDVKM. Written as DNA, the CDR3 is TGTGCCAGCAGTTTATTGGGGCCTAGCTATGGCTACACCTTC. Its translation: CASSLLGPSYGYTF.

The chain links TRBV30 to TRBJ2-7; D remains ambiguous. The CDR3 length is 12 residues. With 2 bases removed from V and 1 base from J, the gap between germline ends came to 6 bases. The germline CDR1 and CDR2 sequences are GTSNPN and SVGIG (reference sequence). This CDR3 is CAWSRQSYEQYF. CDR3 sequence (DNA): TGTGCCTGGAGTCGCCAGTCCTACGAGCAGTACTTC.

The chain joins TRBV7-9 to TRBJ2-1; D unclear. V was pared by 3 bases and J by 0 bases, with 6 bases between. The CDR3 is 14 residues long. Germline CDR1 is SEHNR and CDR2 is FQNEAQ (reference sequence). The CDR3 DNA reads TGTGCCAGCAGCTTCACTGCCTCCTACAATGAGCAGTTCTTC. The encoded protein is CASSFTASYNEQFF.

The chain has TRBV7-9 and TRBJ2-3, with 9 nucleotides matching TRBD2. The CDR3 loop spans 15 amino acids. Germline assignment: CDR1 SEHNR and CDR2 FQNEAQ (reference sequence). V trimming: 4 bases; J trimming: 9 bases; junction bases outside the gene matches: 11. This CDR3 reads CASSSSAAGGRTQYF. The CDR3 DNA follows: TGTGCCAGCAGCTCCTCCGCGGCGGGGGGGCGAACGCAGTATTTT.

The V and J genes are TRBV6-5 and TRBJ1-2, with 9 bases lining up with TRBD1. There are 15 residues in the CDR3. J gave up 4 bases and V 3 bases, and 6 bases lay outside the gene matches. Germline-derived CDR1 and CDR2 are MNHEY and SVGAGI. The CDR3 spells CASSYGGQGAYGYTF. The CDR3 region has the DNA TGTGCCAGCAGTTATGGGGGACAGGGAGCCTATGGCTACACCTTC.

V usage is TRBV19 and J usage is TRBJ1-1; D remains ambiguous. The germline V and J ends were trimmed by 4 bases and 2 bases, with 17 bases remaining between them. Germline V gene lookup returns CDR1 LNHDA and CDR2 SQIVND (reference sequence). The CDR3 totals 16 residues. For the CDR3, the DNA is TGTGCCAGTAGTAAGGCCGCCAATCGGGGAAACACTGAAGCTTTCTTT. Protein: CASSKAANRGNTEAFF.

J is TRBJ2-2 and V is TRBV25-1; D is possibly TRBD1 (6 bases). The CDR3 has 14 residues. V lost 3 bases and J lost 4, with 9 bases in between. CDR1 and CDR2 (germline): MGHDK, SYGVNS. Here the CDR3 reads CASSEIRGTGELFF. The CDR3 DNA sequence: TGTGCCAGCAGTGAGATCAGGGGCACCGGGGAGCTGTTTTTT.

The rearrangement links TRBV6-6 to TRBJ2-3, with D possibly matching TRBD2 (6 bases). The CDR3 has 13 residues. Germline V CDR1 and CDR2: MNHNY, SVGAGI (reference sequence). V shed 6 bases and J shed 2 bases, with 9 bases lying between them. CDR3 sequence reads: CASSRDFTDTQYF. The CDR3 DNA reads as TGTGCCAGCAGCCGGGACTTCACAGATACGCAGTATTTT.

This chain connects TRBV27 to TRBJ1-5, with TRBD1 matching 8 bases. Germline CDR1 and CDR2: MNHEY and SMNVEV (reference sequence). Germline trimming cut 6 bases from V and 2 bases from J; bases unmatched to any gene: 6. CDR3 size: 15 residues. CDR3 nucleotide sequence: TGTGCCAGCAGCCGGACAGGGCCAGGCAATCAGCCCCAGCATTTT. Protein: CASSRTGPGNQPQHF.

The J gene is TRBJ2-7, the V gene TRBV5-5, with TRBD2 as a possible D gene (6 bases). There are 16 residues in the CDR3. Trimming took 4 bases from V and 2 from J, leaving 19 bases between them. CDR1 SGHKS and CDR2 YYEKEE come from the germline V gene (reference sequence). CDR3 nucleotides: TGTGCCAGCAGCCGGACCGGCCGGAGGGGTCCCTACGAGCAGTACTTC. Amino acids: CASSRTGRRGPYEQYF.

The chain links TRBV11-2 to TRBJ2-3, with 7 bases that match TRBD2. V trimming: 5 bases; J trimming: 2 bases; junction bases outside the gene matches: 7. CDR1 and CDR2 (germline): SGHAT, FQNNGV. This CDR3 is built from 15 residues. CDR3 coding DNA: TGTGCCAGCAGCCTACGTCGGGGGGACACAGATACGCAGTATTTT. This codes for CASSLRRGDTDTQYF.

This chain links TRBV19 with TRBJ1-2, with TRBD1 identical over 7 bases. Germline V CDR1 and CDR2: LNHDA, SQIVND (reference sequence). The CDR3 length is 14 residues. V was pared by 5 bases and J by 4 bases, with 7 bases of the junction left unmatched. The CDR3 protein is CASSDTGAAYGYTF. The CDR3, as DNA: TGTGCCAGTAGTGATACAGGGGCCGCCTATGGCTACACCTTC.

The rearrangement uses TRBV6-5 and TRBJ1-6, with TRBD1 as a possible D gene (5 bases). The V gene's germline CDR1 is MNHEY and CDR2 SVGAGI. CDR3 size: 14 residues. Trimming took off 7 bases at V and 7 bases at J, with 14 bases between the two ends. CDR3 in amino acids: CASTMGQENSPLHF. The CDR3 DNA reads TGTGCCAGCACCATGGGGCAGGAGAATTCACCCCTCCACTTT.

This clone was seen more than once but under ten times. The chain joins TRBV4-1 to TRBJ2-7; D is perhaps TRBD1 (6 bases). CDR3 length equals 15 residues. CDR1 and CDR2 (germline): MGHRA, YSYEKL. V was pared by 1 base and J by 1 base, with 11 bases between. CDR3 nucleotides: TGCGCCAGCAGCCAAGCTGGGGGCAGATCCTACGAGCAGTACTTC. Its translation is CASSQAGGRSYEQYF.

This clone was found once. This chain uses TRBV27 with TRBJ2-5, with 8 bases identical to TRBD2. In germline, CDR1 is MNHEY, CDR2 SMNVEV (reference sequence). The J segment lost 5 bases and the V segment lost 8 bases, leaving 1 base of the junction unmatched. The CDR3 is 11 amino acids. The CDR3 region is CASRGGETQYF. CDR3 bases: TGTGCCAGCCGGGGGGGGGAGACCCAGTACTTC.

This chain links TRBV12-3 or TRBV12-4 with TRBJ2-2; D is unclear. V shed 10 bases and J shed 5 bases, with 5 bases lying between them. The CDR3 runs 10 residues. CDR3 nucleotides: TGTGCCATCTCGACCGGGGAGCTGTTTTTT. It translates to CAISTGELFF.

The chain joins TRBV2 to TRBJ1-5, with a weak D call TRBD1 (5 bases). CDR1 and CDR2 (germline): SNHLY, FYNNEI. The CDR3 is 16 amino acids. The germline V and J ends were trimmed by 0 bases and 3 bases, with 12 bases remaining between them. CDR3 nucleotide sequence: TGTGCCAGCAGTGAAGCAAAGGGGTTTGCCAATCAGCCCCAGCATTTT. Its protein product is CASSEAKGFANQPQHF.

The chain recombines TRBV4-1 with TRBJ2-5, with 8 bases lining up with TRBD2. Germline-derived CDR1 and CDR2 are MGHRA and YSYEKL. CDR3 length: 16 amino acids. Unmatched junction bases numbered 10, after V lost 2 bases and J lost 5 bases. CDR3 sequence (DNA): TGCGCCAGCAGCCAATCCCCGGCGGGAGGTGGCGAGACCCAGTACTTC. Amino acids: CASSQSPAGGGETQYF.

This clone came up a few times. This chain joins TRBV2 and TRBJ1-4; weak D call: TRBD1 (5 bases). Trimming left V 3 bases short and J 6 bases short, with 11 bases between. The length of the CDR3 is 14 residues. CDR1 is SNHLY and CDR2 is FYNNEI in the germline V gene. CDR3 in DNA: TGTGCCAGCAGTGAGCGGCGGGGCGATGAAAAACTGTTTTTT. Translating gives CASSERRGDEKLFF.

The chain is built from TRBV6-1 and TRBJ2-7; TRBD2 matches at 10 bases. Germline V gene data show CDR1 as MNHNS and CDR2 as SASEGT. The junction had 4 bases not matched to a gene; V was cut back by 2 bases and J by 3 bases. The CDR3 runs 15 residues. This CDR3 reads CASSEKPSGSYEQYF. The CDR3 nucleotides read TGTGCCAGCAGTGAAAAGCCTAGCGGGAGCTACGAGCAGTACTTC.

The table lists this clone with a count of one. The V gene is TRBV28, the J gene TRBJ2-1; 11 bases match TRBD2. The CDR3 runs to 15 residues. With 5 bases clipped from V and 2 bases from J, the junction kept 2 bases outside the gene matches. CDR1 is MDHEN and CDR2 is SYDVKM in the germline V gene. As DNA, the CDR3 is TGTGCCAGCAGTAATAGCGGGAGGGCCTACAATGAGCAGTTCTTC. It is translated as CASSNSGRAYNEQFF.

V usage is TRBV11-3 and J usage is TRBJ2-7; no clear D gene. This CDR3 contains 17 residues. V lost 1 base, J lost 3 bases, and 19 bases lay in between. Germline V gene lookup returns CDR1 SGHNT and CDR2 YENEEA. Written as DNA, the CDR3 is TGTGCCAGCAGCTTAGCTCGAATAGCCCGTGAGAACTACGAGCAGTACTTC. Translating it yields CASSLARIARENYEQYF.

This chain connects TRBV7-9 to TRBJ2-3; the D is unclear. CDR1 is SEHNR and CDR2 is FQNEAQ in the germline V gene (reference sequence). Trimming left V 1 base short and J 1 base short, with 9 bases between. The CDR3 has 15 amino acids. Here the CDR3 reads CASSLGSSGTDTQYF. DNA of the CDR3: TGTGCCAGCAGCTTAGGCTCGTCGGGCACAGATACGCAGTATTTT.

V is TRBV27 and J is TRBJ2-7, with 9 bases matching TRBD2. Germline V gene data show CDR1 as MNHEY and CDR2 as SMNVEV (reference sequence). There are 15 residues in the CDR3. The trim removed 8 bases at V and 2 bases at J, leaving 10 bases unmatched. CDR3 residues: CASAYSAGGTYEQYF. The CDR3 DNA sequence: TGTGCCAGCGCGTACTCGGCGGGAGGGACCTACGAGCAGTACTTC.

This chain joins TRBV7-8 and TRBJ2-5; TRBD2 matches at 10 bases. V gave up 3 bases and J gave up 2 bases; unmatched junction bases: 6. Germline V gene lookup returns CDR1 SGHVS and CDR2 FQNEAQ. The CDR3 loop spans 16 amino acids. The CDR3 coding sequence is TGTGCCAGCAGCTTCGACATTAGCGGGAGGCAAGAGACCCAGTACTTC. Translating gives CASSFDISGRQETQYF.